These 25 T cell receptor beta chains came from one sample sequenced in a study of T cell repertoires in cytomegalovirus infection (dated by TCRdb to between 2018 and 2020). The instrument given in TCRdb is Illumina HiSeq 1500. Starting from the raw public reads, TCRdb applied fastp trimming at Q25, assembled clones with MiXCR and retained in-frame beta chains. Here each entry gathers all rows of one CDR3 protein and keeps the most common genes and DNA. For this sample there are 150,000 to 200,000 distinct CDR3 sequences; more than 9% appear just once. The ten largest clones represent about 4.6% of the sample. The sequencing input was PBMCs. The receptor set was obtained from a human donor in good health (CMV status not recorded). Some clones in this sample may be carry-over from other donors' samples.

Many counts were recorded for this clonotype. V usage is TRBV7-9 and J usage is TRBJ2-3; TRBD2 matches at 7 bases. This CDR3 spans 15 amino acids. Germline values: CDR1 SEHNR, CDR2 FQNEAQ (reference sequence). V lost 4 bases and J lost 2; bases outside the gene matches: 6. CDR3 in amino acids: CASSSPGTTTDTQYF. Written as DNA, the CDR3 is TGTGCCAGCAGCTCCCCCGGGACTACCACAGATACGCAGTATTTT.

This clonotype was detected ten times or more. The CDR3 region is CASSLAFQGSYEQYF. In nucleotides, the CDR3 is TGTGCCAGCAGCTTAGCATTTCAGGGCTCCTACGAGCAGTACTTC. The genes are TRBV7-6 and TRBJ2-7; a weak D match, TRBD1 (5 bases). The CDR3 length is 15 residues. Germline V gene lookup returns CDR1 SGHVS and CDR2 FNYEAQ. Trimming removed 0 bases at V and 0 bases at J, with 9 bases between.

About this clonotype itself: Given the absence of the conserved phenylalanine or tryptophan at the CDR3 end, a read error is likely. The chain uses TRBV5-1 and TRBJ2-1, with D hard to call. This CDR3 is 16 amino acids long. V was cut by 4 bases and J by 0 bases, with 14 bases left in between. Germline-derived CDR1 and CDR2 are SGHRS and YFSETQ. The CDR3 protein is CASSPAVGRSYNEQFL. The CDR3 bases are TGCGCCAGCAGCCCCGCAGTGGGCCGCTCCTACAATGAGCAGTTCCTC.

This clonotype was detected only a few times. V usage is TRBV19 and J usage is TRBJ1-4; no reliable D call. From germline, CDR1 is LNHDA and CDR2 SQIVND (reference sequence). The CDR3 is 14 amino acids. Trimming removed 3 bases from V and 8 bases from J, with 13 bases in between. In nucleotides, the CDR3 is TGTGCCAGTAGTATGGGGATATCGGGAGAAAAACTGTTTTTT. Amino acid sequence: CASSMGISGEKLFF.

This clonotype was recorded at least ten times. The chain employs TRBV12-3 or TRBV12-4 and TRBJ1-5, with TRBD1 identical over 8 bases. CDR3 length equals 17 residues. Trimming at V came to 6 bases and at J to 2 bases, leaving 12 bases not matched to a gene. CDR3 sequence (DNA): TGTGCCAGCAGAACAAACACAGGGGGAGTGGGCAATCAGCCCCAGCATTTT. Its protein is CASRTNTGGVGNQPQHF.

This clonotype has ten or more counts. CDR3 coding DNA: TGTGCCAGCAGCACAGGACTGAGCACAGATACGCAGTATTTT. Its protein is CASSTGLSTDTQYF. The rearrangement uses TRBV7-2 and TRBJ2-3; D is tentatively TRBD1 or TRBD2 (5 bases each). Germline V gene lookup returns CDR1 SGHTA and CDR2 FQGNSA. This CDR3 region has 14 residues. The V end was cut by 5 bases, the J end by 0 bases, with 9 bases between. Combining the CDR3 with reference TRBV7-2 and TRBJ2-3 gives the whole variable domain GAGVSQSPSNKVTEKGKDVELRCDPISGHTALYWYRQSLGQGLEFLIYFQGNSAPDKSGLPSDRFSAERTGGSVSTLTIQRTQQEDSAVYLCASSTGLSTDTQYFGPGTRLTVL.

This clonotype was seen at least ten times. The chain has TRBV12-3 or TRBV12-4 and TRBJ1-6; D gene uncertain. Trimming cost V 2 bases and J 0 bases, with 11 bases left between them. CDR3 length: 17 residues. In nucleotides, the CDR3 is TGTGCCAGCAGTTTATCTAGGCCAATCTCCTATAATTCACCCCTCCACTTT. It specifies CASSLSRPISYNSPLHF.

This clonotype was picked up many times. Here the CDR3 reads CASSRVGGALNQPQHF. CDR3 sequence (DNA): TGTGCCAGCAGTAGAGTTGGAGGGGCCCTAAATCAGCCCCAGCATTTT. The chain uses TRBV2 and TRBJ1-5, with D maybe TRBD1 (5 bases). The V gene lost 5 bases and the J gene lost 4 bases, with 18 bases spanning the gap. The V gene's germline CDR1 is SNHLY and CDR2 FYNNEI. The CDR3 spans 16 residues. Variable domain in full (rest from reference TRBV2 and TRBJ1-5): EPEVTQTPSHQVTQMGQEVILRCVPISNHLYFYWYRQILGQKVEFLVSFYNNEISEKSEIFDDQFSVERPDGSNFTLKIRSTKLEDSAMYFCASSRVGGALNQPQHFGDGTRLSIL.

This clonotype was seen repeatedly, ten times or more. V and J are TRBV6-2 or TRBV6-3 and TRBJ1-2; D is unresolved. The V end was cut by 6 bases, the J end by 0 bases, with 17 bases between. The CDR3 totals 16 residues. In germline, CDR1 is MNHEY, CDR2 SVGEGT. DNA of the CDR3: TGTGCCAGCAGCCCCCCGCAGCAGCGAGCTAACTATGGCTACACCTTC. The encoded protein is CASSPPQQRANYGYTF.

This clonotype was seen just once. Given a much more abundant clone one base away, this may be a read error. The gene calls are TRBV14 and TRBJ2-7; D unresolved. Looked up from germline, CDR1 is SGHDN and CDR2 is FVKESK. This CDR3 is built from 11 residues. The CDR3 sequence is CASGQVNEQYF. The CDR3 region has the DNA TGTGCCAGCGGCCAAGTTAACGAGCAGTACTTC.

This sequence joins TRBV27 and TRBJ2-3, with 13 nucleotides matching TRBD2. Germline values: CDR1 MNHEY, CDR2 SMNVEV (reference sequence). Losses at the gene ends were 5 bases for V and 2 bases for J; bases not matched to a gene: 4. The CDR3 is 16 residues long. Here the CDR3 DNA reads TGTGCCAGCAGTCCCGGGACTAGCGGGAACACAGATACGCAGTATTTT. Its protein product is CASSPGTSGNTDTQYF.

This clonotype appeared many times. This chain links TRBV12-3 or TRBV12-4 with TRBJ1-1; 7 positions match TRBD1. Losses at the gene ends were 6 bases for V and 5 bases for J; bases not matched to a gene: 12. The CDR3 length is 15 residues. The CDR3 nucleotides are TGTGCCAGCAGACGGGTGACAGGGTCGGAGACTGAAGCTTTCTTT. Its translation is CASRRVTGSETEAFF.

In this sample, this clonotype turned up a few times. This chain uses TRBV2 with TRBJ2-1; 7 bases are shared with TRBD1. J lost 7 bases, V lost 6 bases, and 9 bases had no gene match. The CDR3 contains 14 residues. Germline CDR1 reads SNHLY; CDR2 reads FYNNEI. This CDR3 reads CASRPRGTMNEQFF. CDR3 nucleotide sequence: TGTGCCAGCAGACCCAGGGGGACAATGAATGAGCAGTTCTTC.

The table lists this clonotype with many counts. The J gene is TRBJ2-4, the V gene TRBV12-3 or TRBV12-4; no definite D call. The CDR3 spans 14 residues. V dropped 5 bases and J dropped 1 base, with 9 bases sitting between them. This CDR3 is CASSPEGAKNIQYF. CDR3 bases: TGTGCCAGCAGTCCCGAAGGTGCCAAAAACATTCAGTACTTC.

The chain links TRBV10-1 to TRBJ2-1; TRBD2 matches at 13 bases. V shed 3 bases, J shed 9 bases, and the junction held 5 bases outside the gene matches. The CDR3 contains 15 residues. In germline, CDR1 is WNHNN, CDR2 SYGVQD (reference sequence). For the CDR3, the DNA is TGCGCCAGCAGTGATAGACTAGCGGGGGGACGTGAGCAGTTCTTC. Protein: CASSDRLAGGREQFF.

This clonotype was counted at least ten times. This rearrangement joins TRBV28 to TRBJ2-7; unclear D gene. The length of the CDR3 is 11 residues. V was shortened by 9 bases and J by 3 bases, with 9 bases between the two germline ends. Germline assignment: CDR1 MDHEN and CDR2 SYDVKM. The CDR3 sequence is CASREVYEQYF. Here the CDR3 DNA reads TGTGCCAGTAGGGAAGTCTACGAGCAGTACTTC. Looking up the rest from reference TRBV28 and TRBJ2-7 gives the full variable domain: DVKVTQSSRYLVKRTGEKVFLECVQDMDHENMFWYRQDPGLGLRLIYFSYDVKMKEKGDIPEGYSVSREKKERFSLILESASTNQTSMYLCASREVYEQYFGPGTRLTVT.

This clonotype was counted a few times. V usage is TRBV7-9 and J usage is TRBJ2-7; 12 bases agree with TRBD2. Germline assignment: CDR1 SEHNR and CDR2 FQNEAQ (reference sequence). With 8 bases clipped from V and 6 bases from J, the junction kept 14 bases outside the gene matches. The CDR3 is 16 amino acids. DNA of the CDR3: TGTGCCAGCTCGCCAGCTTCGGGACTAGCGGGTGGCGAGCAGTACTTC. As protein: CASSPASGLAGGEQYF.

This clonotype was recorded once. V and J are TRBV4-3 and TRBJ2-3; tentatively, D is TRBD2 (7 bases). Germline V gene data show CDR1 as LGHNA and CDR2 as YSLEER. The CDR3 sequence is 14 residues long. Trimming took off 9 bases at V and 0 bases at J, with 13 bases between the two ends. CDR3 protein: CARNRGGSTDTQYF. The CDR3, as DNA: TGCGCCAGGAATAGGGGGGGTAGCACAGATACGCAGTATTTT.

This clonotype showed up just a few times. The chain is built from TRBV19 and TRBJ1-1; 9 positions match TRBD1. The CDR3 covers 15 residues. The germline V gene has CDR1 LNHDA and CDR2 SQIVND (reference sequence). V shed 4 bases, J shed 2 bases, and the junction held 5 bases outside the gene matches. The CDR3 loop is CASSKRDRDNTEAFF. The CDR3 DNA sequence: TGTGCCAGTAGTAAGAGGGACAGGGACAACACTGAAGCTTTCTTT.

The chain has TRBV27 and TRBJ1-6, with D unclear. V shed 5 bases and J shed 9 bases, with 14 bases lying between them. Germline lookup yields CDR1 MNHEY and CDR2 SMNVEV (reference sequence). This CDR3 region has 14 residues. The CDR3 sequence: CASSLLGSSSPLHF. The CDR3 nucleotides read TGTGCCAGCAGTCTCCTGGGCAGTTCTTCACCCCTCCACTTT.

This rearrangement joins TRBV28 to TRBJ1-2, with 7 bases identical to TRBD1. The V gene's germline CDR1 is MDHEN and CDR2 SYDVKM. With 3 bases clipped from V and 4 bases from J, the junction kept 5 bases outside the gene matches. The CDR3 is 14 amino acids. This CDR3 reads CASSFGDSLYGYTF. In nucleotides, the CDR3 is TGTGCCAGCAGTTTTGGGGACAGTCTCTATGGCTACACCTTC.

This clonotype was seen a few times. Written as DNA, the CDR3 is TGTGCCAGTGGCTTATCGGGACGGTACAATGAGCAGTTCTTC. Encoded protein: CASGLSGRYNEQFF. The gene calls are TRBV19 and TRBJ2-1; D possibly uses TRBD1 or TRBD2 (5 bases each). The CDR3 is 14 amino acids. Germline V gene data show CDR1 as LNHDA and CDR2 as SQIVND (reference sequence). Trimming took 8 bases from V and 4 from J, leaving 15 bases between them.

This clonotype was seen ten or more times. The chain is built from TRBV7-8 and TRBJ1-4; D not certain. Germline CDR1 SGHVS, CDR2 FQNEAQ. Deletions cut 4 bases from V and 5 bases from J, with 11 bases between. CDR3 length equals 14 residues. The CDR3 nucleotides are TGTGCCAGCAGCTCAACGTATGGGAATGAAAAACTGTTTTTT. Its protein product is CASSSTYGNEKLFF.

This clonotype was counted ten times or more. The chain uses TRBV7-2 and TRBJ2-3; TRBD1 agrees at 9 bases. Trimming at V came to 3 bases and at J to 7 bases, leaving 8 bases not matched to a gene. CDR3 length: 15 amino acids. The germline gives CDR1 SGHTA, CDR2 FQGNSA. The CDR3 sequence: CASSFDRGSSNTQYF. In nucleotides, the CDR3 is TGTGCCAGCAGCTTCGACAGGGGGAGTTCGAATACGCAGTATTTT.

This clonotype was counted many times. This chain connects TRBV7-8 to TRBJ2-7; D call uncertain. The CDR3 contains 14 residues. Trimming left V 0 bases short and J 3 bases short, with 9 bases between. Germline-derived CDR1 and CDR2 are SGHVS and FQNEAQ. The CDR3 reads CASSLADRNYEQYF. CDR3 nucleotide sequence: TGTGCCAGCAGCTTAGCAGACCGAAACTACGAGCAGTACTTC.